These 32 T cell receptor beta chains share one sample of origin, sequenced in a study of shared clonotypes between healthy human individuals. Here immunoSEQ multiplex PCR was the method, and the copy in TCRdb shows in-frame clones only, minus some. This table holds about 530,000 clones, 90% to 96% found once. Sequenced material: naive CD4+ T cells sorted from blood. The sample's subset: CD45RA+ positively selected. The receptors derive from a woman in her 30s in good health.

The V call is TRBV4-1, the J call TRBJ2-4, with D maybe TRBD2 (6 bases). The V gene lost 2 bases and the J gene lost 0 bases, with 11 bases spanning the gap. CDR1 and CDR2 from the germline V gene are MGHRA and YSYEKL. The CDR3 covers 16 residues. This CDR3 is CASSQLPGLAKNIQYF. CDR3 DNA: TGCGCCAGCAGCCAACTCCCGGGACTAGCCAAAAACATTCAGTACTTC.

The chain employs TRBV5-1 and TRBJ2-5; D may correspond to TRBD1 or TRBD2 (5 bases each). The end of the DNA fits TRBJ2-7 better, so the J call may be wrong. CDR3 length equals 16 residues. From germline, CDR1 is SGHRS and CDR2 YFSETQ. The CDR3 is CASSAPRGQGAYEQYF. CDR3 nucleotides: TGCGCCAGCAGCGCCCCTAGAGGGCAGGGAGCCTACGAGCAGTACTTC.

The V call is TRBV11-2, the J call TRBJ2-3; TRBD2 matches at 10 bases. CDR3 length equals 17 residues. Germline CDR1 SGHAT, CDR2 FQNNGV. The junction had 10 bases not matched to a gene; V was cut back by 5 bases and J by 2 bases. DNA for the CDR3: TGTGCCAGCAGCAGGCCTCGTAGCGGGAGGTTCACAGATACGCAGTATTTT. Translation: CASSRPRSGRFTDTQYF.

About this clone: This same CDR3 is encoded by further DNA sequences in the sample. The V gene is TRBV10-3, the J gene TRBJ2-7; the D is unclear. The CDR3 has 13 amino acids. Per germline, CDR1 ENHRY and CDR2 SYGVKD. V was pared by 3 bases and J by 1 base, with 7 bases between. CDR3 sequence reads: CAISDGLSYEQYF. As DNA, the CDR3 is TGTGCCATCAGTGATGGCCTTTCCTACGAGCAGTACTTC.

In DNA form, the CDR3 reads TGTGCCAGCAGTTTGGGGATAAACTATGGCTACACCTTC. It codes for CASSLGINYGYTF. The chain employs TRBV28 and TRBJ1-2; D is ambiguous. The CDR3 has 13 residues. Germline V gives CDR1 MDHEN, CDR2 SYDVKM. V was shortened by 3 bases and J by 2 bases, with 7 bases between the two germline ends.

The chain has TRBV6-6 and TRBJ1-1, with D unclear. Between the trimmed V and J ends, which lost 11 bases and 8 bases, there was a span of 6 bases. Germline loops: CDR1 MNHNY, CDR2 SVGAGI (reference sequence). The CDR3 sequence is 8 residues long. This CDR3 reads CAPAEAFF. In nucleotides, the CDR3 is TGTGCCCCCGCCGAAGCTTTCTTT.

The chain uses TRBV7-9 and TRBJ2-3, with 10 bases identical to TRBD2. The CDR3 is made up of 16 amino acids. The V and J ends lost 4 bases and 3 bases, in that order; junction bases with no gene match: 7. From germline, CDR1 is SEHNR and CDR2 FQNEAQ (reference sequence). The CDR3 DNA follows: TGTGCCAGCAGCTCGCACCTAGCGGGAGAAACAGATACGCAGTATTTT. Residues: CASSSHLAGETDTQYF.

V and J are TRBV27 and TRBJ1-1; D remains unclear. This CDR3 comprises 15 residues. CDR1 and CDR2 from the germline V gene are MNHEY and SMNVEV (reference sequence). V dropped 10 bases and J dropped 1 base, with 19 bases sitting between them. CDR3 amino acids: CATGWAGRPNTEAFF. Here the CDR3 DNA reads TGTGCCACAGGTTGGGCCGGGCGGCCGAACACTGAAGCTTTCTTT.

The chain joins TRBV2 to TRBJ2-2; D not resolved. Germline V gives CDR1 SNHLY, CDR2 FYNNEI. V lost 4 bases and J lost 2, with 11 bases in between. The CDR3 runs 15 residues. The CDR3 is CASSGKSANTGELFF. CDR3 bases: TGTGCCAGCAGTGGTAAGAGCGCTAACACCGGGGAGCTGTTTTTT.

This clone showed up just once. The V and J genes are TRBV6-6 and TRBJ2-3; D is undetermined. The germline V gene has CDR1 MNHNY and CDR2 SVGAGI (reference sequence). The CDR3 loop spans 14 amino acids. Deletions cut 6 bases from V and 0 bases from J, with 10 bases between. In DNA form, the CDR3 reads TGTGCCAGCAGAGAAGGGCCCAGCACAGATACGCAGTATTTT. Translated, it gives CASREGPSTDTQYF.

The rearrangement links TRBV4-2 to TRBJ2-2; 7 nucleotides line up with TRBD1. J gave up 7 bases and V 5 bases, and 7 bases lay outside the gene matches. Germline CDR1 is LGHNA and CDR2 is YNFKEQ. The CDR3 consists of 14 residues. The CDR3 DNA reads as TGTGCCAGCAGCGCGACAGGGTTGGACGGGGAGCTGTTTTTT. It encodes CASSATGLDGELFF.

The chain has TRBV7-9 and TRBJ2-5; 15 positions match TRBD2. Germline V gene sequence: CDR1 SEHNR, CDR2 FQNEAQ (reference sequence). With V trimmed by 4 bases and J by 4 bases, 10 bases remained unmatched. The CDR3 runs to 18 residues. Written as DNA, the CDR3 is TGTGCCAGCAGCTCCTTTGAGGGACTAGCGGGAGGAAGAGAGACCCAGTACTTC. Protein: CASSSFEGLAGGRETQYF.

This sequence joins TRBV4-1 and TRBJ1-3, with D possibly TRBD1 on 5 matching bases. The V gene's germline CDR1 is MGHRA and CDR2 YSYEKL. Trimming removed 1 base at V and 7 bases at J, with 17 bases between. CDR3 length: 16 amino acids. CDR3 bases: TGCGCCAGCAGCCAAGTGGGGGGGGACTTTCGGAACACCATATATTTT. Translated: CASSQVGGDFRNTIYF.

Here the CDR3 reads CASRPGRLSNQPQHF. CDR3 nucleotides: TGTGCCAGCAGACCTGGACGGCTTAGCAATCAGCCCCAGCATTTT. This chain uses TRBV28 with TRBJ1-5, with D hard to call. The germline V gene has CDR1 MDHEN and CDR2 SYDVKM. The CDR3 has 15 residues. The ends were cut back, 6 bases at V and 0 bases at J, with 12 bases in the middle. The whole variable domain, remainder taken from reference TRBV28 and TRBJ1-5, is DVKVTQSSRYLVKRTGEKVFLECVQDMDHENMFWYRQDPGLGLRLIYFSYDVKMKEKGDIPEGYSVSREKKERFSLILESASTNQTSMYLCASRPGRLSNQPQHFGDGTRLSIL.

This clone was counted only a few times. This chain uses TRBV1 with TRBJ2-6; whether TRBD1, the table's D call, matches the DNA was not checked. TRBV1 is given as a pseudogene. The length of the CDR3 is 13 residues. CDR3 amino acids: CTSTQSRANVLTF. The CDR3 DNA reads as TGCACCAGCACACAAAGTCGGGCCAACGTCCTGACTTTC.

This clone occurred once. Other nucleotide sequences from this sample produce the same CDR3. This chain uses TRBV2 with TRBJ2-5; D is ambiguous. The J call may be wrong; the DNA end is better matched by TRBJ2-7. The CDR3 length is 11 residues. The germline V gene encodes CDR1 SNHLY and CDR2 FYNNEI. As DNA, the CDR3 is TGTGCCAGCAGCGAAACCTACGAGCAGTACTTC. It specifies CASSETYEQYF.

V gene TRBV28 combines with J gene TRBJ1-1; no clear D. The V and J ends lost 5 bases and 2 bases respectively, with 9 bases between them. The CDR3 runs 13 residues. Germline V gene lookup returns CDR1 MDHEN and CDR2 SYDVKM. The CDR3 DNA is TGTGCCAGCAGTGCCTTGTTAAACACTGAAGCTTTCTTT. Encoded protein: CASSALLNTEAFF.

DNA for the CDR3: TGTGCCAGCAGTCTTTTCGCGGGAGCCGCCTACGAGCAGTACTTC. Translated, it gives CASSLFAGAAYEQYF. V usage is TRBV7-9 and J usage is TRBJ2-7; 7 nucleotides line up with TRBD2. The CDR3 extends over 15 amino acids. Losses at the gene ends were 6 bases for V and 2 bases for J; bases not matched to a gene: 10. Germline V gene lookup returns CDR1 SEHNR and CDR2 FQNEAQ (reference sequence).

The CDR3: CASSLAGGDSPLHF. Here the CDR3 DNA reads TGTGCCAGCAGCTTGGCAGGGGGCGATTCACCCCTCCACTTT. This sequence joins TRBV11-3 and TRBJ1-6; 8 nucleotides agree with TRBD1. The CDR3 extends over 14 amino acids. The junction had 3 bases not matched to a gene; V was cut back by 3 bases and J by 8 bases. From germline, CDR1 is SGHNT and CDR2 YENEEA.

CDR3 protein: CASSLGVANEKLFF. DNA for the CDR3: TGTGCCAGCAGCTTAGGGGTAGCTAATGAAAAACTGTTTTTT. The chain joins TRBV7-9 to TRBJ1-4; D is uncertain. The CDR3 sequence is 14 residues long. Germline-derived CDR1 and CDR2 are SEHNR and FQNEAQ (reference sequence). The ends were cut back, 1 base at V and 3 bases at J, with 6 bases in the middle.

The chain joins TRBV5-1 to TRBJ2-1; weak D call: TRBD1 (5 bases). The germline CDR1 and CDR2 sequences are SGHRS and YFSETQ. V was trimmed by 0 bases and J by 5 bases, leaving 15 bases between them. This CDR3 comprises 16 residues. CDR3 DNA sequence: TGCGCCAGCAGCTTGGGTCCCTCAGGGCCCGACAATGAGCAGTTCTTC. Its translation is CASSLGPSGPDNEQFF.

This chain uses TRBV4-1 with TRBJ2-7; 10 nucleotides match TRBD2. CDR3 size: 15 residues. The V and J ends lost 1 base and 4 bases, in that order; junction bases with no gene match: 4. Germline V gene lookup returns CDR1 MGHRA and CDR2 YSYEKL. The DNA for the CDR3 is TGCGCCAGCAGCCAAGTGCCAGCGGGAGGGTACGAGCAGTACTTC. It encodes CASSQVPAGGYEQYF.

The chain has TRBV21-1 and TRBJ2-7. TRBV21-1 is flagged as a pseudogene. This CDR3 region has 14 residues. CDR3 sequence: CASASREKGSEQYF. As DNA, the CDR3 is TGTGCCAGCGCCTCCCGGGAAAAGGGGAGCGAGCAGTACTTC.

This chain uses TRBV6-5 with TRBJ2-4; maybe TRBD2 (5 bases). CDR3 length: 14 amino acids. Between the trimmed V and J ends, which lost 0 bases and 7 bases, there was a span of 10 bases. Germline V gene lookup returns CDR1 MNHEY and CDR2 SVGAGI. CDR3 sequence (DNA): TGTGCCAGCAGTTACTCCAGGACTGGGAACATTCAGTACTTC. Its translation: CASSYSRTGNIQYF.

V usage is TRBV6-1 and J usage is TRBJ1-2; D unclear. Trimming left V 7 bases short and J 8 bases short, with 20 bases between. CDR3 length: 14 residues. The V gene's germline CDR1 is MNHNS and CDR2 SASEGT. CDR3 DNA: TGTGCCAGCATGGTACGGGGAAAGGTCTGGGGCTACACCTTC. Protein: CASMVRGKVWGYTF.

In its sample, this clone was seen once. V and J are TRBV28 and TRBJ2-7, with 7 positions matching TRBD2. V lost 0 bases and J lost 6; bases outside the gene matches: 5. Germline assignment: CDR1 MDHEN and CDR2 SYDVKM. The CDR3 sequence is 14 residues long. The CDR3 bases are TGTGCCAGCAGTTTATGGACTAGCCCCTTCGAGCAGTACTTC. Residues: CASSLWTSPFEQYF.

The J gene is TRBJ2-5, the V gene TRBV29-1; TRBD1 aligns across 7 bases. Germline V gives CDR1 SQVTM, CDR2 ANQGSEA. The CDR3 totals 12 residues. The J segment lost 4 bases and the V segment lost 7 bases, leaving 6 bases of the junction unmatched. CDR3 loop: CSGWTGGETQYF. The CDR3, as DNA: TGCAGCGGATGGACAGGTGGAGAGACCCAGTACTTC.

This chain joins TRBV6-5 and TRBJ1-1; D remains unclear. Per germline, CDR1 MNHEY and CDR2 SVGAGI. CDR3 length: 14 residues. V was trimmed by 4 bases and J by 2 bases, leaving 11 bases between them. The CDR3 region is CASSSPGHNTEAFF. CDR3 bases: TGTGCCAGCAGTTCGCCAGGCCATAACACTGAAGCTTTCTTT.

The CDR3 coding sequence is TGTGCCAGCAGTTCCCTTAGCGGGATTAGGGGCGAGCAGTACTTC. Translated: CASSSLSGIRGEQYF. This chain joins TRBV6-5 and TRBJ2-7, with TRBD2 matching over 8 bases. Germline-derived CDR1 and CDR2 are MNHEY and SVGAGI. V trimming: 4 bases; J trimming: 6 bases; junction bases outside the gene matches: 11. The CDR3 consists of 15 residues.

This clone was seen once. CDR3 DNA sequence: TGTGCCAGCAGTCCCTCCCAGGGGGAGTATGGCTACGAGCAGTACTTC. Protein: CASSPSQGEYGYEQYF. V gene TRBV27 combines with J gene TRBJ2-7, with TRBD1 matching 7 bases. The CDR3 is made up of 16 amino acids. V lost 5 bases and J lost 3; bases outside the gene matches: 13. Germline values: CDR1 MNHEY, CDR2 SMNVEV (reference sequence).

This chain connects TRBV11-1 to TRBJ2-5; tentatively, D is TRBD2 (5 bases). V gave up 1 base and J gave up 4 bases, with 22 bases separating them. Germline CDR1 reads SGHAT; CDR2 reads FQDESV (reference sequence). This CDR3 is 18 amino acids long. CDR3 sequence reads: CASSLVTHFGLGGETQYF. In DNA form, the CDR3 reads TGTGCCAGCAGCTTAGTAACCCACTTTGGACTCGGCGGAGAGACCCAGTACTTC.

The chain is built from TRBV28 and TRBJ1-1; D is unclear. The V end was cut by 10 bases, the J end by 1 base, with 16 bases between. The CDR3 is 14 residues long. Germline V gene lookup returns CDR1 MDHEN and CDR2 SYDVKM. CDR3 protein: CATRQRKENTEAFF. CDR3 DNA: TGTGCCACCCGCCAAAGAAAAGAGAACACTGAAGCTTTCTTT.